The next 5 T cell receptor beta chains were all read from a single sample in a study of immune heterogeneity within non-small cell lung tumors. Using 32 V and 13 J primers, multiplex PCR amplified TCR beta CDR3. MiXCR, run by TCRdb on the multiplex PCR reads, gives a single entry per CDR3 protein. This sample has 9,500 to 12,000 distinct CDR3 sequences, with about 20% found just once. The template consisted of bulk tumor genomic DNA, with around 600 ng used per sample. Several widely spaced biopsies per primary tumor were taken during surgery. These patients got curative surgery after being newly diagnosed with untreated non-small cell lung cancer. The sample comprised lung tumor tissue. The receptors here all came from a man between 60 and 75 years old with non-small cell lung cancer.

A remark on this clonotype: Given a much more abundant clone one base away, this may be a read error. The chain has TRBV18 and TRBJ1-2; no clear D. The CDR3 spans 13 residues. Per the germline V gene, CDR1 is KGHSH and CDR2 is LQKENI. CDR3 in amino acids: CVSSLTEDYGYTF. The CDR3, as DNA: TGTGTCAGCTCCTTGACCGAGGACTATGGCTACACCTTC.

This clonotype has a handful of counts. This chain connects TRBV9 to TRBJ2-1, with TRBD2 matching 12 bases. This CDR3 comprises 15 residues. Germline values: CDR1 SGDLS, CDR2 YYNGEE. J lost 6 bases, V lost 4 bases, and 5 bases had no gene match. In DNA form, the CDR3 reads TGTGCCAGCAGCCCGACTAGCGGGAGTCTCAATGAGCAGTTCTTC. Protein: CASSPTSGSLNEQFF.

J is TRBJ2-2 and V is TRBV5-1, with D perhaps matching TRBD1 (6 bases). The ends were cut back, 5 bases at V and 5 bases at J, with 13 bases in the middle. This CDR3 region has 14 residues. Germline assignment: CDR1 SGHRS and CDR2 YFSETQ. CDR3 sequence (DNA): TGCGCCAGCAGGGCCGGGACAAGAACCGGGGAGCTGTTTTTT. Translating it yields CASRAGTRTGELFF.

There are a few counts of this clonotype. The chain combines TRBV27 with TRBJ2-5; perhaps TRBD2 as D (6 bases). Deletions cut 4 bases from V and 5 bases from J, with 17 bases between. CDR3 length: 15 amino acids. Germline V gene data show CDR1 as MNHEY and CDR2 as SMNVEV (reference sequence). In nucleotides, the CDR3 is TGTGCCAGCAGTTGGTTGCGGGACTCTGGGGAGACCCAGTACTTC. Encoded protein: CASSWLRDSGETQYF.

In its sample, this clonotype is medium-sized. The genes are TRBV12-3 or TRBV12-4 and TRBJ2-2; a weak D match, TRBD2 (5 bases). V gave up 3 bases and J gave up 4 bases, with 15 bases separating them. The CDR3 totals 16 residues. The CDR3 DNA is TGTGCCAGCAGTTTGAGGGTGTCCCTAAGCACCGGGGAGCTGTTTTTT. Protein sequence: CASSLRVSLSTGELFF.